What follows is one T cell receptor beta chain and its context. This sample was taken from a study of blood T cell repertoires in COVID-19. Study in general: In each case, the material was cDNA or gDNA derived from T cells, B-cell-depleted T cells, or PBMCs.

In the authors' workflow: How many nucleated cells were present was estimated from reference gene primer amplification. Produced via immunoSEQ multiplex PCR; TCRdb's table is partial and in-frame only. The V and J calls and the clone size are those of that table, but D and trimming were determined from the DNA. The sample shows roughly 50,000 clones, approximately 83% of them seen only once. Germline V gives CDR1 MNHEY, CDR2 SMNVEV (reference sequence). Trimming removed 5 bases at V and 5 bases at J, with 16 bases between. The CDR3 consists of 15 residues. While infection was still active, Seattle patients were enrolled and then followed longitudinally.

Source material: peripheral blood. The chain recombines TRBV27 with TRBJ2-1; D is possibly TRBD2 (6 bases). The origin of this receptor is a woman older than 75 with COVID-19, enrolled during active disease. CDR3: CASSPRGLSNNEQFF. DNA of the CDR3: TGTGCCAGCAGTCCCCGGGGACTCTCAAACAATGAGCAGTTCTTC.